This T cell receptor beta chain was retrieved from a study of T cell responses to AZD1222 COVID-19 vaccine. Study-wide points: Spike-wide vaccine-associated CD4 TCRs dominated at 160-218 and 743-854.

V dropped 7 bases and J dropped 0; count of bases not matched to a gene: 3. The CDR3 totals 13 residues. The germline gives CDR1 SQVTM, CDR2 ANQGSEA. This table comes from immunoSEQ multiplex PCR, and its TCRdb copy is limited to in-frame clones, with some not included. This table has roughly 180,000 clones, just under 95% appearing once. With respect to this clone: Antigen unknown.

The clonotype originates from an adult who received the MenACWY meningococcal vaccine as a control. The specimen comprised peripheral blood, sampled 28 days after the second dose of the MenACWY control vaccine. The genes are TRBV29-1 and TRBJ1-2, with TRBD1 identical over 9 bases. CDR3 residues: CSATGGPNYGYTF. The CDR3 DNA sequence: TGCAGCGCCACAGGGGGCCCTAACTATGGCTACACCTTC.